One and the same sample provided the 24 T cell receptor beta chains below, sequenced in a study of shared clonotypes between healthy human individuals. The method was immunoSEQ multiplex PCR; TCRdb's version includes in-frame clones alone and lacks a portion of them. This sample has more than 900,000 clones, with 75% to 85% found just once. The sample taken for sequencing was memory CD4+ T cells from PBMCs. Described subset: CD45RA-negative fraction. The receptors here all came from a man between 18 and 29 years old in good health. Some clones in this sample may be carry-over from other donors' samples.

The chain carries TRBV2 and TRBJ2-5; 8 nucleotides align to TRBD1. The germline V gene has CDR1 SNHLY and CDR2 FYNNEI. V trimming: 5 bases; J trimming: 5 bases; junction bases outside the gene matches: 7. The CDR3 runs 14 residues. The DNA for the CDR3 is TGTGCCAGCAGTCGTTCCGGACAGGGCGAGACCCAGTACTTC. Its translation is CASSRSGQGETQYF.

The table lists this clone with a count of one. The chain joins TRBV28 to TRBJ2-1, with TRBD2 matching 8 bases. The V segment lost 3 bases and the J segment 3 bases; nucleotides outside the gene matches: 4. This CDR3 has 15 residues. Germline V gene lookup returns CDR1 MDHEN and CDR2 SYDVKM. CDR3 DNA sequence: TGTGCCAGCAGTTTCACTAGCGGATACTACAATGAGCAGTTCTTC. Encoded protein: CASSFTSGYYNEQFF.

This chain joins TRBV19 and TRBJ2-7; TRBD2 might be the D (5 bases). Per germline, CDR1 LNHDA and CDR2 SQIVND (reference sequence). The CDR3 loop spans 13 amino acids. V was clipped by 6 bases and J by 3 bases, with 12 bases between them. CDR3 nucleotides: TGTGCCAGTAGCGGGAATTACCTCTACGAGCAGTACTTC. Translating gives CASSGNYLYEQYF.

V gene TRBV5-4 combines with J gene TRBJ2-1; TRBD2 matches at 9 bases. CDR1 SGHNT and CDR2 YYREEE come from the germline V gene (reference sequence). The ends lost 5 bases at V and 7 bases at J; junction bases unmatched: 7. The length of the CDR3 is 14 residues. The CDR3 loop reads CASRSSGRWNEQFF. CDR3 nucleotides: TGTGCCAGCAGATCCAGCGGGAGGTGGAATGAGCAGTTCTTC.

The chain combines TRBV7-3 with TRBJ2-3, with TRBD1 matching 7 bases. This CDR3 has 14 residues. The V segment lost 5 bases and the J segment 7 bases; nucleotides outside the gene matches: 9. Germline CDR1 is SGHTA and CDR2 is FQGTGA. CDR3 amino acids: CASSEGQNQNTQYF. As DNA, the CDR3 is TGTGCCAGCAGCGAGGGACAGAACCAGAATACGCAGTATTTT.

This clone was recorded many times. The sample holds other DNA sequences that translate to the same CDR3. This chain links TRBV4-1 with TRBJ2-3; D not certain. Germline V gene lookup returns CDR1 MGHRA and CDR2 YSYEKL. The V gene lost 1 base and the J gene lost 6 bases, with 5 bases spanning the gap. This CDR3 has 12 amino acids. This chain's CDR3 is CASSQGWDTQYF. CDR3 nucleotides: TGCGCCAGCAGCCAAGGTTGGGATACGCAGTATTTT.

The chain is built from TRBV9 and TRBJ1-1, with D possibly being TRBD1 (5 bases). Trimming shortened V by 5 bases and J by 1 base, and 9 bases separated the two germline ends. This CDR3 spans 13 amino acids. Looked up from germline, CDR1 is SGDLS and CDR2 is YYNGEE. The CDR3 coding sequence is TGTGCCAGCAGTCATAGGGGGAACACTGAAGCTTTCTTT. It translates to CASSHRGNTEAFF.

This clone is a singleton in its sample. The rearrangement uses TRBV25-1 and TRBJ2-3; TRBD2 is a possible D gene (6 bases). Germline CDR1 reads MGHDK; CDR2 reads SYGVNS. The CDR3 is made up of 14 amino acids. Trimming took 9 bases from V and 1 from J, leaving 14 bases between them. As DNA, the CDR3 is TGTGCCAGTTCGAGGGGCGGGGGCACAGATACGCAGTATTTT. The encoded protein is CASSRGGGTDTQYF.

The table lists this clone with many counts. This sequence joins TRBV7-2 and TRBJ2-1; possible D gene TRBD2, 5 bases. CDR3 length: 14 residues. The germline V gene encodes CDR1 SGHTA and CDR2 FQGNSA. Trimming removed 4 bases from V and 10 bases from J, with 17 bases in between. The CDR3 here is CASSSQTTKLEQFF. The CDR3 DNA reads TGTGCCAGCAGCTCCCAGACGACTAAGTTAGAGCAGTTCTTC.

The chain links TRBV11-3 to TRBJ2-3; the D gene could be TRBD1 or TRBD2 (5 bases each). The CDR3 has 15 residues. Trimming cost V 0 bases and J 1 base, with 8 bases left between them. CDR1 SGHNT and CDR2 YENEEA come from the germline V gene. The CDR3 bases are TGTGCCAGCAGCTTAGATACGGGGCGCACAGATACGCAGTATTTT. Translation: CASSLDTGRTDTQYF.

This clone came up a few times. This chain connects TRBV5-1 to TRBJ2-1; maybe TRBD2 (5 bases). V gave up 0 bases and J gave up 10 bases, with 14 bases separating them. This CDR3 comprises 14 residues. CDR1 is SGHRS and CDR2 is YFSETQ in the germline V gene. CDR3 in DNA: TGCGCCAGCAGCTTGGTGCCTAGCCAGTTGGAGCAGTTCTTC. Translating gives CASSLVPSQLEQFF.

The V and J genes are TRBV18 and TRBJ2-1; 9 bases are shared with TRBD2. V trimming: 0 bases; J trimming: 10 bases; junction bases outside the gene matches: 4. The CDR3 totals 14 residues. The germline V gene has CDR1 KGHSH and CDR2 LQKENI. The CDR3 protein is CASSPPSSGAEQFF. The CDR3 DNA reads TGTGCCAGCTCACCACCGTCTAGCGGGGCGGAGCAGTTCTTC.

Written as DNA, the CDR3 is TGTGCCAGCAGCTTATCTAGCGGGAGGCGTCACACCGGGGAGCTGTTTTTT. Translated, it gives CASSLSSGRRHTGELFF. V usage is TRBV7-3 and J usage is TRBJ2-2; 11 nucleotides align to TRBD2. Per the germline V gene, CDR1 is SGHTA and CDR2 is FQGTGA. This CDR3 is 17 amino acids long. V lost 2 bases, J lost 3 bases, and 5 bases stayed unmatched. The whole variable domain, remainder taken from reference TRBV7-3 and TRBJ2-2, is GAGVSQTPSNKVTEKGKYVELRCDPISGHTALYWYRQSLGQGPEFLIYFQGTGAADDSGLPNDRFFAVRPEGSVSTLKIQRTERGDSAVYLCASSLSSGRRHTGELFFGEGSRLTVL.

CDR3 coding DNA: TGTGCCAGTAAGGGGGGACACCCTACAGATACGCAGTATTTT. It is translated as CASKGGHPTDTQYF. The chain uses TRBV19 and TRBJ2-3; D may correspond to TRBD1 or TRBD2 (6 bases each). CDR3 length: 14 amino acids. Germline V gene lookup returns CDR1 LNHDA and CDR2 SQIVND (reference sequence). Trimming pared 7 bases from V and 3 bases from J, leaving 14 bases between.

This rearrangement joins TRBV7-3 to TRBJ2-7; 9 bases map to TRBD1. Per the germline V gene, CDR1 is SGHTA and CDR2 is FQGTGA. The CDR3 is 15 amino acids. Unmatched junction bases numbered 10, after V lost 5 bases and J lost 5 bases. The DNA of the CDR3 is TGTGCCAGCAGCGCAACGGGACAGGGCATCGACGAGCAGTACTTC. It codes for CASSATGQGIDEQYF.

The rearrangement uses TRBV27 and TRBJ1-4; TRBD1 aligns across 11 bases. CDR1 is MNHEY, CDR2 SMNVEV, per germline (reference sequence). V dropped 2 bases and J dropped 3; count of bases not matched to a gene: 8. The CDR3 is 18 residues long. CDR3 protein: CASSLGAGQGEANEKLFF. In DNA form, the CDR3 reads TGTGCCAGCAGTTTAGGCGCGGGACAGGGGGAAGCTAATGAAAAACTGTTTTTT.

V and J are TRBV10-3 and TRBJ2-5; D is uncertain. The CDR3 length is 13 residues. Trimming cost V 3 bases and J 5 bases, with 10 bases left between them. The germline V gene encodes CDR1 ENHRY and CDR2 SYGVKD. The CDR3 spells CAISDGGRETQYF. DNA for the CDR3: TGTGCCATCAGTGACGGTGGGCGGGAGACCCAGTACTTC.

The CDR3 DNA sequence: TGTGCCAGCAGCTTAGCGTGGTCGGGAACTGAAGCTTTCTTT. This encodes CASSLAWSGTEAFF. J is TRBJ1-1 and V is TRBV7-2; D is undetermined. This CDR3 has 14 residues. V shed 0 bases and J shed 5 bases, with 10 bases lying between them. The germline V gene encodes CDR1 SGHTA and CDR2 FQGNSA.

V and J are TRBV29-1 and TRBJ2-7, with a tentative D call TRBD2 (6 bases). Germline V gene data show CDR1 as SQVTM and CDR2 as ANQGSEA. The V gene lost 4 bases and the J gene lost 2 bases, with 12 bases spanning the gap. The CDR3 is made up of 13 amino acids. CDR3 in amino acids: CSVAGTHTYEQYF. The CDR3, as DNA: TGCAGCGTTGCAGGGACTCATACCTACGAGCAGTACTTC.

As regards this clone: Other DNA sequences in the sample encode the same CDR3. The chain recombines TRBV5-1 with TRBJ2-3; D is perhaps TRBD2 (5 bases). From germline, CDR1 is SGHRS and CDR2 YFSETQ. The CDR3 loop spans 13 amino acids. Trimming shortened V by 0 bases and J by 4 bases, and 6 bases separated the two germline ends. CDR3 in amino acids: CASSLGGADTQYF. The CDR3, as DNA: TGCGCCAGCAGCTTGGGGGGAGCAGATACGCAGTATTTT.

This sequence joins TRBV4-2 and TRBJ2-1, with D tentatively TRBD2 (6 bases). Trimming left V 4 bases short and J 5 bases short, with 15 bases between. CDR3 length equals 15 residues. Looked up from germline, CDR1 is LGHNA and CDR2 is YNFKEQ. The CDR3 loop reads CASSRGEDPDNEQFF. DNA for the CDR3: TGTGCCAGCAGCCGTGGGGAGGACCCGGACAATGAGCAGTTCTTC.

The genes are TRBV19 and TRBJ1-1; 11 bases are a match to TRBD1. The ends lost 9 bases at V and 10 bases at J; junction bases unmatched: 10. This CDR3 region has 13 residues. Germline assignment: CDR1 LNHDA and CDR2 SQIVND (reference sequence). As DNA, the CDR3 is TGTGCCAGCCTCAGTCGGGACAGGGGGGGAGCTTTCTTT. Translating it yields CASLSRDRGGAFF. Together with reference TRBV19 and TRBJ1-1, the CDR3 gives the full variable domain: DGGITQSPKYLFRKEGQNVTLSCEQNLNHDAMYWYRQDPGQGLRLIYYSQIVNDFQKGDIAEGYSVSREKKESFPLTVTSAQKNPTAFYLCASLSRDRGGAFFGQGTRLTVV.

This clone turned up a few times. The chain employs TRBV5-6 and TRBJ2-3, with TRBD1 matching over 8 bases. The J segment lost 2 bases and the V segment lost 2 bases, leaving 4 bases of the junction unmatched. Germline V gives CDR1 SGHDT, CDR2 YYEEEE. The CDR3 has 15 amino acids. CDR3 loop: CASSFGDRFTDTQYF. CDR3 in DNA: TGTGCCAGCAGCTTTGGGGACAGGTTCACAGATACGCAGTATTTT.

This chain uses TRBV10-3 with TRBJ2-7; 7 positions match TRBD2. This CDR3 is 17 amino acids long. The trim removed 4 bases at V and 0 bases at J, leaving 12 bases unmatched. Germline V gives CDR1 ENHRY, CDR2 SYGVKD. CDR3 protein: CAISGGGGLQSSYEQYF. The CDR3 nucleotides are TGTGCCATCAGTGGTGGGGGGGGACTCCAGAGCTCCTACGAGCAGTACTTC.